This is a list of T cell receptor beta chains from one sample in a study of cytomegalovirus exposure and HLA in healthy donors. Profiling relied on immunoSEQ multiplex PCR, and the TCRdb table lists in-frame clones only, not all of them. The sample contains roughly 180,000 clones, around four fifths of which appear only once. Sequenced input: PBMCs. Receptors were obtained from a woman in her thirties in good health and CMV-seropositive. CDR3s include the opening cysteine and the closing phenylalanine or tryptophan. The D gene is left open where the match is weak. Expanded clones are given a class, and other clones once, few, many or no size at all.

abundance	d_gene	j_gene	v_gene	CDR3aa	CDR3nt
-	-	TRBJ2-3	TRBV28	CASSVTLRGTDTQYF	TGTGCCAGCAGTGTCACCCTACGGGGCACAGATACGCAGTATTTT
few	-	TRBJ1-1	TRBV6-1	CATGRGIGTEAFF	TGTGCCACCGGGAGGGGGATTGGCACTGAAGCTTTCTTT
-	TRBD2	TRBJ2-1	TRBV7-2	CASSLGGWREGPGEQFF	TGTGCCAGCAGCTTAGGGGGTTGGCGGGAGGGGCCGGGAGAGCAGTTCTTC
-	-	TRBJ2-1	TRBV12-2	CASRPRTSGSMQFF	TGTGCAAGTCGCCCGAGGACTAGCGGGAGTATGCAGTTCTTC
few	-	TRBJ1-2	TRBV5-4	CASSPGSLSYTF	TGTGCCAGCAGCCCCGGGAGCTTGAGCTACACCTTC
-	TRBD2	TRBJ2-2	TRBV5-6	CASSLVGRATGELFF	TGTGCCAGCAGCTTGGTCGGGAGGGCCACCGGGGAGCTGTTTTTT
-	-	TRBJ2-7	TRBV19	CASRSNQGTYEQYF	TGTGCCAGTAGATCTAACCAGGGCACGTACGAGCAGTACTTC
-	-	TRBJ1-3	TRBV5-1	CASSPTLGNTIYF	TGCGCCAGCAGCCCCACTCTTGGAAACACCATATATTTT
-	TRBD1	TRBJ2-7	TRBV10-3	CAIRVGGNYEQYF	TGTGCGATTCGAGTAGGGGGCAATTACGAGCAGTACTTC
once	-	TRBJ2-2	TRBV19	CASSIGGANTGELFF	TGTGCCAGTAGTATAGGGGGCGCTAATACCGGGGAGCTGTTTTTT
-	-	TRBJ2-2	TRBV18	CASSQDRNTGELFF	TGTGCCAGCTCACAAGACAGGAACACCGGGGAGCTGTTTTTT
-	-	TRBJ1-2	TRBV6-5	CASTNRGDNYGYTF	TGTGCCAGCACCAACCGTGGAGATAACTATGGCTACACCTTC
-	TRBD2	TRBJ2-5	TRBV12-5	CASGLAPPSGSVLETQYF	TGTGCTAGTGGTTTGGCACCGCCCAGCGGGAGTGTGCTGGAGACCCAGTACTTC
-	TRBD2	TRBJ2-4	TRBV7-9	CASSPVAGAKNIQYF	TGTGCCAGCAGCCCGGTAGCGGGAGCCAAAAACATTCAGTACTTC
-	TRBD2	TRBJ2-1	TRBV10-1	CASTDRTSDDEQFF	TGCGCCAGCACCGACCGGACTAGTGATGATGAGCAGTTCTTC
-	-	TRBJ1-5	TRBV19	CASSIRGRDQPQHF	TGTGCCAGTAGTATCAGGGGAAGAGATCAGCCCCAGCATTTT
-	TRBD1	TRBJ2-2	TRBV2	CATNRGLAGELFF	TGTGCCACAAACAGGGGGCTCGCCGGGGAGCTGTTTTTT